The 19 T cell receptor beta chains below come from one sample, sequenced in a study of regulatory T cells in long-lasting Graves disease. Described time point: newly diagnosed GD, antithyroid drugs for less than 3 months. RNA from PBMCs was the source of the TCR library. iRepertoire HTBI primers and Arm-PCR of CDR3 regions built TCR beta libraries. TCRdb ran MiXCR on the multiplex PCR reads and lists one entry per CDR3 protein. The table lists approximately 310,000 distinct CDR3 sequences, 18% of them singletons. This specimen was peripheral blood mononuclear cells (PBMCs), taken at new diagnosis, from a patient treated with antithyroid drugs. These receptors were obtained from a female donor with Graves disease.

This clonotype was observed a handful of times. V gene TRBV14 combines with J gene TRBJ2-3, with 7 positions matching TRBD2. V lost 1 base to trimming and J lost 4 bases; unmatched junction nucleotides: 11. Germline V gene sequence: CDR1 SGHDN, CDR2 FVKESK. The CDR3 totals 17 residues. CDR3 in amino acids: CASSQVRAGVFPDTQYF. The CDR3, as DNA: TGTGCCAGCAGCCAAGTTCGGGCGGGAGTATTCCCAGATACGCAGTATTTT.

This clonotype has a count of ten or more. The chain is built from TRBV28 and TRBJ1-5, with D perhaps matching TRBD1 (6 bases). V gave up 3 bases and J gave up 5 bases, with 11 bases separating them. The CDR3 is 14 amino acids. Germline V lookup: CDR1 MDHEN, CDR2 SYDVKM. CDR3 loop: CASSFLGADQPQHF. In DNA form, the CDR3 reads TGTGCCAGCAGTTTCTTGGGGGCGGATCAGCCCCAGCATTTT.

This clonotype was detected many times. This chain links TRBV28 with TRBJ2-1; perhaps TRBD2 as D (5 bases). The CDR3 loop spans 12 amino acids. The V gene lost 6 bases and the J gene lost 9 bases, with 12 bases spanning the gap. Germline V gene sequence: CDR1 MDHEN, CDR2 SYDVKM. The CDR3 bases are TGTGCCAGCAGCTTGAGGGCCGGTGAGCAGTTCTTC. Encoded protein: CASSLRAGEQFF.

The rearrangement uses TRBV6-1 and TRBJ2-2, with D possibly being TRBD1 (6 bases). Germline V CDR1 and CDR2: MNHNS, SASEGT. The V and J ends lost 5 bases and 0 bases respectively, with 13 bases between them. This CDR3 is built from 16 residues. The CDR3 loop is CASSPAGTTNTGELFF. The CDR3 DNA reads TGTGCCAGCAGTCCGGCCGGGACAACGAACACCGGGGAGCTGTTTTTT.

This clonotype appeared many times. The rearrangement links TRBV11-3 to TRBJ2-3; D gene ambiguous. Germline CDR1 SGHNT, CDR2 YENEEA. V was cut by 1 base and J by 5 bases, with 16 bases left in between. There are 16 residues in the CDR3. This chain's CDR3 is CASSLVPVKGLDTQYF. The DNA of the CDR3 is TGTGCCAGCAGCTTAGTCCCAGTGAAAGGTCTAGATACGCAGTATTTT.

This clonotype showed up many times. The DNA for the CDR3 is TGTGCCAGCTCCCACGGACAGGGCGATCAGCCCCAGCATTTT. Encoded protein: CASSHGQGDQPQHF. The rearrangement links TRBV18 to TRBJ1-5; TRBD1 agrees at 8 bases. This CDR3 has 14 amino acids. Trimming removed 6 bases from V and 5 bases from J; junction bases left unmatched: 6. The germline gives CDR1 KGHSH, CDR2 LQKENI.

This clonotype was detected ten times or more. The chain combines TRBV5-4 with TRBJ1-6; D possibly corresponds to TRBD1 (6 bases). This CDR3 is 15 amino acids long. Between the trimmed V and J ends, which lost 0 bases and 10 bases, there was a span of 14 bases. Germline V gene lookup returns CDR1 SGHNT and CDR2 YYREEE (reference sequence). The CDR3 here is CASSLAGGGTSPLHF. The CDR3 bases are TGTGCCAGCAGCTTGGCGGGGGGGGGCACGTCACCCCTCCACTTT.

This clonotype was recorded a few times. The CDR3 region is CASSSLTGLSGTGELFF. The CDR3 DNA reads as TGTGCCAGCAGTTCACTGACAGGGCTATCGGGCACCGGGGAGCTGTTTTTT. The V gene is TRBV27, the J gene TRBJ2-2; TRBD1 matches at 7 bases. J was trimmed by 4 bases and V by 4 bases; bases with no gene match: 12. This CDR3 spans 17 amino acids. Per germline, CDR1 MNHEY and CDR2 SMNVEV (reference sequence).

A remark on this clonotype: A single base separates this from a much larger clone, so it may be a read error. This chain links TRBV29-1 with TRBJ2-1; the match to TRBD2 covers 11 bases. CDR1 and CDR2 (germline): SQVTM, ANQGSEA. This CDR3 has 14 amino acids. CDR3 region: CSVSGLAAYSEQFF. DNA for the CDR3: TGCAGCGTTTCGGGACTAGCGGCTTACAGTGAGCAGTTCTTC.

This clonotype came up many times. The rearrangement joins TRBV18 to TRBJ2-5, with a tentative D call TRBD1 (7 bases). From germline, CDR1 is KGHSH and CDR2 LQKENI. The CDR3 has 16 residues. With 1 base removed from V and 0 bases from J, the gap between germline ends came to 12 bases. CDR3 protein: CASSPRGDSHQETQYF. In DNA, the CDR3 is TGTGCCAGCTCACCACGCGGGGACAGTCACCAAGAGACCCAGTACTTC.

Worth noting for this clonotype: A far larger clone differs by one base, so this is likely a read error. The chain joins TRBV6-1 to TRBJ2-3, with D perhaps matching TRBD1 (6 bases). CDR3 size: 15 residues. The V gene's germline CDR1 is MNHNS and CDR2 SASEGT. Deletions cut 6 bases from V and 3 bases from J, with 16 bases between. Here the CDR3 DNA reads TGTGCCAGCAGCGCGTCGGGACACAGTACAGATACGCAGTATTTT. It encodes CASSASGHSTDTQYF.

This clonotype was picked up many times. V is TRBV10-1 and J is TRBJ1-1, with D perhaps TRBD1 (5 bases). The CDR3 consists of 13 residues. CDR1 WNHNN and CDR2 SYGVQD come from the germline V gene (reference sequence). V was shortened by 6 bases and J by 0 bases, with 8 bases between the two germline ends. DNA for the CDR3: TGCGCCAGCAGGGACAACATGAACACTGAAGCTTTCTTT. It codes for CASRDNMNTEAFF.

Notes on this clonotype: Possible read error: a much larger clone is one base away. The gene calls are TRBV7-3 and TRBJ2-1; D is perhaps TRBD1 (5 bases). Trimming left V 0 bases short and J 8 bases short, with 20 bases between. Germline CDR1 is SGHTA and CDR2 is FQGTGA. This CDR3 is 17 amino acids long. The CDR3 region is CASSLTGAGLVDDEQFF. The CDR3 DNA is TGTGCCAGCAGCTTAACTGGAGCAGGGCTCGTTGACGATGAGCAGTTCTTC. Full variable domain (missing parts from reference TRBV7-3 and TRBJ2-1): GAGVSQTPSNKVTEKGKYVELRCDPISGHTALYWYRQSLGQGPEFLIYFQGTGAADDSGLPNDRFFAVRPEGSVSTLKIQRTERGDSAVYLCASSLTGAGLVDDEQFFGPGTRLTVL.

The V and J genes are TRBV12-3 or TRBV12-4 and TRBJ1-5; D gene uncertain. Trimming removed 1 base from V and 1 base from J, with 5 bases in between. This CDR3 has 14 residues. The CDR3: CASSLVVSNQPQHF. Here the CDR3 DNA reads TGTGCCAGCAGTTTAGTGGTGAGCAATCAGCCCCAGCATTTT.

At least ten counts were recorded for this clonotype. The chain joins TRBV10-3 to TRBJ2-5; D is possibly TRBD1 or TRBD2 (5 bases each). V shed 0 bases and J shed 3 bases, with 14 bases lying between them. This CDR3 is 16 amino acids long. CDR1 and CDR2 (germline): ENHRY, SYGVKD. CDR3 protein: CAISESSFRGKETQYF. The CDR3 DNA reads TGTGCCATCAGTGAGTCGTCGTTCCGGGGCAAAGAGACCCAGTACTTC.

This clonotype was recorded at least ten times. This sequence joins TRBV2 and TRBJ2-7, with D uncertain. Germline loops: CDR1 SNHLY, CDR2 FYNNEI. V lost 2 bases, J lost 3 bases, and 8 bases lay in between. The CDR3 is 13 amino acids. The CDR3 nucleotides are TGTGCCAGCAGTGAATCTACCCGCTACGAGCAGTACTTC. It encodes CASSESTRYEQYF.

This clonotype was seen at least ten times. The V and J genes are TRBV7-8 and TRBJ2-7, with D perhaps matching TRBD1 (5 bases). Germline V lookup: CDR1 SGHVS, CDR2 FQNEAQ. The CDR3 is 13 residues long. Trimming pared 5 bases from V and 6 bases from J, leaving 14 bases between. The DNA of the CDR3 is TGTGCCAGCAGCGCGGACAATCTAGGCGAGCAGTACTTC. As protein: CASSADNLGEQYF.

This clonotype was counted ten times or more. The CDR3 DNA follows: TGCGCCAGCAGTGAGGGGCTAGCGTACGACGAGCAGTACTTC. Amino acids: CASSEGLAYDEQYF. V and J are TRBV10-1 and TRBJ2-7; the D gene is possibly TRBD2 (6 bases). From germline, CDR1 is WNHNN and CDR2 SYGVQD (reference sequence). V was shortened by 2 bases and J by 5 bases, with 13 bases between the two germline ends. This CDR3 has 14 amino acids.

The rearrangement uses TRBV27 and TRBJ2-7, with 7 bases fitting TRBD2. CDR3 size: 14 residues. Germline V gene data show CDR1 as MNHEY and CDR2 as SMNVEV (reference sequence). The V segment lost 8 bases and the J segment 3 bases; nucleotides outside the gene matches: 10. CDR3: CASGEYGGSYEQYF. Written as DNA, the CDR3 is TGTGCCAGCGGAGAGTACGGGGGGAGCTACGAGCAGTACTTC.